A single sample gave rise to the 3 T cell receptor beta chains below, sequenced in a study of blood T cells in healthy people across ages. It was with a sample-barcoded 5' primer and a J-beta primer mix that a second PCR of roughly 7 to 12 cycles was run. TCRdb analysed the 5' RACE reads with MiXCR anew, one entry per CDR3 protein. In the table there are roughly 1.5 million distinct CDR3 sequences, approximately 42% of which are singletons. Sequenced sample: blood. The receptor set was obtained from a woman younger than 30 in good health.

This chain joins TRBV7-9 and TRBJ2-1, with D perhaps matching TRBD2 (6 bases). CDR1 is SEHNR and CDR2 is FQNEAQ in the germline V gene (reference sequence). Trimming left V 5 bases short and J 0 bases short, with 14 bases between. The CDR3 has 16 amino acids. The CDR3 spells CASSGGLPTSYNEQFF. The CDR3 DNA is TGTGCCAGCAGCGGAGGACTACCTACCTCCTACAATGAGCAGTTCTTC. The full variable domain, rest sourced from reference TRBV7-9 and TRBJ2-1, is DTGVSQNPRHKITKRGQNVTFRCDPISEHNRLYWYRQTLGQGPEFLTYFQNEAQLEKSRLLSDRFSAERPKGSFSTLEIQRTEQGDSAMYLCASSGGLPTSYNEQFFGPGTRLTVL.

The chain links TRBV28 to TRBJ2-7; D may be TRBD2 (6 bases). The V gene lost 5 bases and the J gene lost 2 bases, with 16 bases spanning the gap. The V gene's germline CDR1 is MDHEN and CDR2 SYDVKM. This CDR3 has 15 amino acids. For the CDR3, the DNA is TGTGCCAGCAGTCTCCCCGGGACTGGGACCTACGAGCAGTACTTC. The encoded protein is CASSLPGTGTYEQYF.

This chain connects TRBV28 to TRBJ1-2, with D possibly matching TRBD1 (5 bases). The CDR3 is 11 residues long. Per the germline V gene, CDR1 is MDHEN and CDR2 is SYDVKM. The V end lost 3 bases, the J end lost 13 bases, and 12 bases lay between the germline ends. CDR3 DNA sequence: TGTGCCAGCAGTTTGGCGGGGGAGGGCACCTTC. It encodes CASSLAGEGTF.